This TCR beta chain was captured in a study of CD8 T cells in Susac syndrome. Negative isolation was used for CD8+ and CD4+ T cells and FACS enrichment for TEMRA cells. The CDR3 is 14 amino acids. The V end was cut by 7 bases, the J end by 5 bases, with 15 bases between. The germline CDR1 and CDR2 sequences are PRHDT and FYEKMQ (reference sequence). Random hexamers were used to reverse transcribe the RNA input (roughly 0.5 to 1 ug). TCRdb ran MiXCR on the immunoSEQ multiplex PCR reads and lists one entry per CDR3 protein. The table lists 100,000 to 150,000 distinct CDR3 sequences, roughly 94% of them singletons, with more than 0.09% in the top ten.

The sequence derives from a human donor in good health. Sequencing was performed on CD4+ T cells from PBMCs. The chain links TRBV13 to TRBJ2-1, with D perhaps matching TRBD1 (6 bases). The CDR3 DNA sequence: TGTGCCAGCATTGGGCAGGGGCGAAACAATGAGCAGTTCTTC. Its protein is CASIGQGRNNEQFF.